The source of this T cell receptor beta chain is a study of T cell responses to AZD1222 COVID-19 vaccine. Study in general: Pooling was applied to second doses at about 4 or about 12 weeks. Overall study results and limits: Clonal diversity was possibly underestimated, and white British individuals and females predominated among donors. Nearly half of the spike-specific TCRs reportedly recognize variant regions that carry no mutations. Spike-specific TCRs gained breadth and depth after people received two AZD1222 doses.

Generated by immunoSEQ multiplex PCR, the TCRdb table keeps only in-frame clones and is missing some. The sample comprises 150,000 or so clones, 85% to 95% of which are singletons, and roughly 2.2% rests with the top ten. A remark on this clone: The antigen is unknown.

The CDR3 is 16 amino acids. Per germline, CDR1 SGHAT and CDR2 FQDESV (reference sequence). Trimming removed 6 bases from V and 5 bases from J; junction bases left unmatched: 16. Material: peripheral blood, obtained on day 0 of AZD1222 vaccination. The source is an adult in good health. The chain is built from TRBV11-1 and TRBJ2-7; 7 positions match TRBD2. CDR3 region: CASRQSPRLAFHEQYF. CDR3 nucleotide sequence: TGTGCCAGCAGACAATCCCCCCGACTAGCTTTCCACGAGCAGTACTTC.